This record covers a single T cell receptor (beta chain). Its antigen is not known. Method: immunoSEQ multiplex PCR; TCRdb's copy keeps in-frame clones and lacks some. The sample carries roughly 48,000 clones, 60% to 85% recorded once. The germline gives CDR1 LGHNT, CDR2 FRNRAP. The CDR3 runs 17 residues. V shed 4 bases and J 3 bases; nucleotides not matched to a gene: 10. The sample originates from a study of OX40 agonist ivuxolimab in advanced cancers. Study conclusions and caveats: Clonal expansion from baseline to week 6 occurred in both CD4+ and CD8+ T cells. The work left the antigen specificity of expanded peripheral T cells undetermined.

This clonotype was sampled from an adult with an advanced solid tumor such as melanoma, head and neck, liver or kidney cancer. The rearrangement joins TRBV12-5 to TRBJ2-3; the match to TRBD1 covers 10 bases. The specimen comprised CD4+ or CD8+ T cells sorted from blood, sampled in a trial of the OX40 agonist ivuxolimab. CDR3 residues: CASGSGQGLKGTDTQYF. CDR3 coding DNA: TGTGCTAGTGGTTCGGGACAGGGGTTAAAGGGAACAGATACGCAGTATTTT. Supplemented by reference TRBV12-5 and TRBJ2-3, the full variable domain reads DARVTQTPRHKVTEMGQEVTMRCQPILGHNTVFWYRQTMMQGLELLAYFRNRAPLDDSGMPKDRFSAEMPDATLATLKIQPSEPRDSAVYFCASGSGQGLKGTDTQYFGPGTRLTVL.